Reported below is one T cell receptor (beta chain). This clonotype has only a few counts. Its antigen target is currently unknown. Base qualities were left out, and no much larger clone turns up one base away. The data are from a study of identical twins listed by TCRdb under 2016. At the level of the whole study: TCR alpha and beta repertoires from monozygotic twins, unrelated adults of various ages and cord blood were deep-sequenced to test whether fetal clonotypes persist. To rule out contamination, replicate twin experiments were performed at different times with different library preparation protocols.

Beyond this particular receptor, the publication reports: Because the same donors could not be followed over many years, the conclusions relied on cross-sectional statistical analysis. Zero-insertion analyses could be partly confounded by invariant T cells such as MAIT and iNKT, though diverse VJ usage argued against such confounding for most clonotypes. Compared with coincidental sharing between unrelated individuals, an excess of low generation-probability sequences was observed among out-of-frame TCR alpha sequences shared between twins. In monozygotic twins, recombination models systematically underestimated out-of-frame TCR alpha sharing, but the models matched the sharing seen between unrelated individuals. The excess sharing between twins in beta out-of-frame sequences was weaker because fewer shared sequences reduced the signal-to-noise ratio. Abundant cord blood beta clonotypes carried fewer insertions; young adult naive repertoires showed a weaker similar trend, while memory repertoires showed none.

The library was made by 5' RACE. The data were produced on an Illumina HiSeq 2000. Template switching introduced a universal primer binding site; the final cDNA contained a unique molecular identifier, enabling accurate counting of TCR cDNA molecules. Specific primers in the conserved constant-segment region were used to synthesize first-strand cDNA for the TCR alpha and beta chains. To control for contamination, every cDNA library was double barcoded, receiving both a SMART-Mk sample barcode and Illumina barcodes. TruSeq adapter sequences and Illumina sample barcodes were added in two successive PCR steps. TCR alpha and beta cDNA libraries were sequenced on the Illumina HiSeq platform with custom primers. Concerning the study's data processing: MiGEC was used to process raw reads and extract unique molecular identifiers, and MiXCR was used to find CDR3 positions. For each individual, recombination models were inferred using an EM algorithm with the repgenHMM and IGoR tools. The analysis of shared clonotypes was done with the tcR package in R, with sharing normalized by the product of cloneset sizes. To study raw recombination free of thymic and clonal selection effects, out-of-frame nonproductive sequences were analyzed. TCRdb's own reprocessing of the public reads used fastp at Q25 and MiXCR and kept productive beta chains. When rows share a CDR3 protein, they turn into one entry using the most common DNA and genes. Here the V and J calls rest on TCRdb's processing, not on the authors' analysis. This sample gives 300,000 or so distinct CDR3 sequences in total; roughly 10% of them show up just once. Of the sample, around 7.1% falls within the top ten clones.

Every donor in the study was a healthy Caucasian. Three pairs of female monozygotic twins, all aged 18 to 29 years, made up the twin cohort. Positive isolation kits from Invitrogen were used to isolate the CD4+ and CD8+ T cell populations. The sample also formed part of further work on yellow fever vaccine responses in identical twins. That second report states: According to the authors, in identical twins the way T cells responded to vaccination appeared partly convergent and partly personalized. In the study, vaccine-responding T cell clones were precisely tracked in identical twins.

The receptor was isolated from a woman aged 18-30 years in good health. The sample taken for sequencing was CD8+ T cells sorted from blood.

The DNA sequence reads TGTGCCAGCAGCTTAGCCCGACTAGCGGGGGCAACCAAAGCCAATGAGCAGTTCTTC. This yields the protein CASSLARLAGATKANEQFF. The receptor chain draws on TRBV11-1 and TRBJ2-1, with 12 bases in between that match TRBD2. The junction shows trimming of 0 bases on V and 6 bases on J, and the gene matches do not reach 12 bases of it. Looking up the germline V gene (reference sequence) yields CDR1 SGHAT and CDR2 FQDESV. The CDR3 contains 19 residues, cysteine and phenylalanine counted. The kept DNA is CDR3 alone, 57 bases in frame from the first base.